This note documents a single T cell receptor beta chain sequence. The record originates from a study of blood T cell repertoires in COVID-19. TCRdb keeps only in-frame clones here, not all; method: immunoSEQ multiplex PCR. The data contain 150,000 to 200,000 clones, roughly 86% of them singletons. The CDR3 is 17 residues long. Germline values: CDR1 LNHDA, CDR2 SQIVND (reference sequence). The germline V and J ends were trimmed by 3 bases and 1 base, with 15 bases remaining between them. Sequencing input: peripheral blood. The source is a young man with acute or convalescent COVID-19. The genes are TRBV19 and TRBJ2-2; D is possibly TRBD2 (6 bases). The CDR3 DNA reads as TGTGCCAGTAGTATGGAGGGACTGAGGCGGAACACCGGGGAGCTGTTTTTT. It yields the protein CASSMEGLRRNTGELFF.